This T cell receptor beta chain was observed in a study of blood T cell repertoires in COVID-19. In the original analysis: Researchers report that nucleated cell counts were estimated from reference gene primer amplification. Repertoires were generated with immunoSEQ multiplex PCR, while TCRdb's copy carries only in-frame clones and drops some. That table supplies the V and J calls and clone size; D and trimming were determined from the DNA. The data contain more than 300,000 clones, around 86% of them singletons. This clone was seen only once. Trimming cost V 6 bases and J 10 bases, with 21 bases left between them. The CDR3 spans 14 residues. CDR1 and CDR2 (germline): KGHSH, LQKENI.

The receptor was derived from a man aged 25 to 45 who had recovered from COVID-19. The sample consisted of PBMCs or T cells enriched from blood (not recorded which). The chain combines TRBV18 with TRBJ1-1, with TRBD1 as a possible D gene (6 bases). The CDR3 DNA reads TGTGCCAGCTCCCTTCTGGGGGCCCTAGAAGGAGCTTTCTTT. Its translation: CASSLLGALEGAFF.